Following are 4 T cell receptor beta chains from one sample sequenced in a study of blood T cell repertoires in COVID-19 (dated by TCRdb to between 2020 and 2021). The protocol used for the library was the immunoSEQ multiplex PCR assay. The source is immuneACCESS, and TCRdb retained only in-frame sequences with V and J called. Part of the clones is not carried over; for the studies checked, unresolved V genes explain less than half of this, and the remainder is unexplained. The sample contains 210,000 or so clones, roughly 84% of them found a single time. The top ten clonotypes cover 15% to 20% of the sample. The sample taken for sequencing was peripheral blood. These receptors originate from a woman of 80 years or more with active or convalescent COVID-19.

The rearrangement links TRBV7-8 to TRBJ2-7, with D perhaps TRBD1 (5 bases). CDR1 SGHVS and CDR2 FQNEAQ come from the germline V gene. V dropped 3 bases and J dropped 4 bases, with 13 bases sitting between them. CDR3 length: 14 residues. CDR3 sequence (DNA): TGTGCCAGCAGCTTGGGGCAGGATGGGTACGAGCAGTACTTC. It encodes CASSLGQDGYEQYF.

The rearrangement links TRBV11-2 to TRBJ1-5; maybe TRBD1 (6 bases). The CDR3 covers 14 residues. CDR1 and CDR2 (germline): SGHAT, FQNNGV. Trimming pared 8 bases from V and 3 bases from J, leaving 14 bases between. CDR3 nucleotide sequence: TGTGCCAGCTCGCCAGGGGACGCCAATCAGCCCCAGCATTTT. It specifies CASSPGDANQPQHF.

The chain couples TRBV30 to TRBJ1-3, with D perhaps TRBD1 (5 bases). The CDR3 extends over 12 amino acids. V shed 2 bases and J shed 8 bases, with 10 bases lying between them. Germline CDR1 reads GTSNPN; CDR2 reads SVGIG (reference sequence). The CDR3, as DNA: TGTGCCTGGAGTTTTCAGGGATACACCATATATTTT. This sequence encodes CAWSFQGYTIYF.

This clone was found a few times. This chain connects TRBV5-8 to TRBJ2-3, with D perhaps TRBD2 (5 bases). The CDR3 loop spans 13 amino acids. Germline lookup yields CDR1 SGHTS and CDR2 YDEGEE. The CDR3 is CAQPGSEADTQYF. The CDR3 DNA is TGTGCTCAGCCGGGGAGCGAAGCAGATACGCAGTATTTT.